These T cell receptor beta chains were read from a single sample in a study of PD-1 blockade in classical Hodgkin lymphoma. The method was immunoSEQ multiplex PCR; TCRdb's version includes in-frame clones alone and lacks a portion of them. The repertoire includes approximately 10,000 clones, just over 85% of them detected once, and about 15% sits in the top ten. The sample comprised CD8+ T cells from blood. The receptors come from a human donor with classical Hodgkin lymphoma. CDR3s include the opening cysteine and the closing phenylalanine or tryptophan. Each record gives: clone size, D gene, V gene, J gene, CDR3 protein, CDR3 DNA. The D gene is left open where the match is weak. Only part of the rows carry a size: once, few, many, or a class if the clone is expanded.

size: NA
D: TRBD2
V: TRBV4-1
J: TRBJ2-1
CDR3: CASSPHPLAGVPYNEQFF
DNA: TGCGCCAGCAGCCCGCACCCATTAGCGGGGGTCCCCTACAATGAGCAGTTCTTC

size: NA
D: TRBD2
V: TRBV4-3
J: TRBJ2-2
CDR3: CASSQDFLADIDRTGELFF
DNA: TGCGCCAGCAGCCAAGATTTCCTAGCGGACATAGATCGCACCGGGGAGCTGTTTTTT

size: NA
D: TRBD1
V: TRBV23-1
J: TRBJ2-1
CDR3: CASKKNRDSYNEQFF
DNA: TGCGCCAGCAAAAAAAACCGGGACAGCTACAATGAGCAGTTCTTC

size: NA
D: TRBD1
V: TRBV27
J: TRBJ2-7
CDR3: CASSGAGGSYEQYF
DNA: TGTGCCAGCAGTGGGGCAGGGGGCTCCTACGAGCAGTACTTC

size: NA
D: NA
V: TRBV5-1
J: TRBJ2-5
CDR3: CASSSDSLRTQYF
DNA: TGCGCCAGCAGCTCGGACAGTTTAAGGACCCAGTACTTC

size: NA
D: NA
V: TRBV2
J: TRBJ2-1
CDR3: CASRDTGSYNEQFF
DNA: TGTGCCAGCCGGGACACCGGCTCCTACAATGAGCAGTTCTTC

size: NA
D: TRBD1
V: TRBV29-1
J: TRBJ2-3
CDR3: CSVVPGQGIADTQYF
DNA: TGCAGCGTTGTTCCCGGACAGGGGATTGCAGATACGCAGTATTTT

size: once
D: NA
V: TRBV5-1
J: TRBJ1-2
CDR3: CASNIQAGNGNYGYTF
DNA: TGCGCCAGCAACATCCAAGCAGGGAATGGGAACTATGGCTACACCTTC

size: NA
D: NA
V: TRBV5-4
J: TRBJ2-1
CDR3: CASSLISYPGEQFF
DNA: TGTGCCAGCAGCTTGATATCATACCCCGGTGAGCAGTTCTTC

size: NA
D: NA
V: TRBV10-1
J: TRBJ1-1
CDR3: CASRARENTEAFF
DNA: TGCGCCAGCAGGGCCCGGGAGAACACTGAAGCTTTCTTT

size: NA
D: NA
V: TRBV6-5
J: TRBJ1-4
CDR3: CASSYVGGYEKLFF
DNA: TGTGCCAGCAGTTACGTGGGGGGCTATGAAAAACTGTTTTTT

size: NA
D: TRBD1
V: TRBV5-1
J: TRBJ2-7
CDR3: CASSEDRGPSYEQYF
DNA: TGCGCCAGCAGCGAGGACAGGGGTCCATCCTACGAGCAGTACTTC

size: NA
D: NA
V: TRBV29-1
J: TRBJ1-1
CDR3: CSVEGSEAFF
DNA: TGCAGCGTTGAGGGGTCTGAAGCTTTCTTT

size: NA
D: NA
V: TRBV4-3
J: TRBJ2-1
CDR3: CASSQDGWGYEQFF
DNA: TGCGCCAGCAGCCAAGATGGCTGGGGGTATGAGCAGTTCTTC

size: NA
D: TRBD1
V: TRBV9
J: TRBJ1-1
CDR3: CASSPGQGAQAFF
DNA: TGTGCCAGCAGCCCGGGACAGGGGGCGCAAGCTTTCTTT

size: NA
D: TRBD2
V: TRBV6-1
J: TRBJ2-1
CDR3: CASSEGLAGLRAEQFF
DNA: TGTGCCAGCAGTGAAGGACTAGCGGGGCTCAGGGCCGAGCAGTTCTTC

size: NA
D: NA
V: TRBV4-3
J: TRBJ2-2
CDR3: CASSQDRDLTGELFF
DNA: TGCGCCAGCAGCCAAGATAGGGATCTCACCGGGGAGCTGTTTTTT

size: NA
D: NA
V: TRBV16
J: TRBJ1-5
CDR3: CASSQFRNQPQHF
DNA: TGTGCCAGCAGCCAATTTCGCAATCAGCCCCAGCATTTT

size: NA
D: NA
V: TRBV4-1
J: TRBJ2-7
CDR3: CASSEKFGIYEQYF
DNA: TGCGCCAGCAGCGAAAAATTCGGGATCTACGAGCAGTACTTC

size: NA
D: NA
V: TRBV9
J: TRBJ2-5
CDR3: CASSVGSNLIPQETQYF
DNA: TGTGCCAGCAGCGTCGGAAGTAACCTAATTCCGCAAGAGACCCAGTACTTC

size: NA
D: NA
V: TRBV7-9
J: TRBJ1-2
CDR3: CASSLEAGVYGYTF
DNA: TGTGCCAGCAGCTTAGAGGCGGGGGTCTATGGCTACACCTTC

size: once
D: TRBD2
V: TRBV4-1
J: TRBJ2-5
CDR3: CASSQDRLAGEPVQETQYF
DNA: TGCGCCAGCAGCCAAGATCGACTAGCGGGGGAGCCTGTACAAGAGACCCAGTACTTC

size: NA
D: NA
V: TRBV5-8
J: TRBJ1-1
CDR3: CASSLLVVLNTEAFF
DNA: TGTGCCAGCAGCTTGTTAGTGGTGTTGAACACTGAAGCTTTCTTT

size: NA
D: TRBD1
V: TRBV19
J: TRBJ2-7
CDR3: CAIHRDRGREQYF
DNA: TGTGCCATTCACCGGGACAGGGGGCGCGAGCAGTACTTC

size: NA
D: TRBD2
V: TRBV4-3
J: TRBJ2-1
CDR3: CASSQEYISEGGISSYNEQFF
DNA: TGCGCCAGCAGCCAAGAATATATCTCGGAGGGAGGGATAAGCTCCTACAATGAGCAGTTCTTC

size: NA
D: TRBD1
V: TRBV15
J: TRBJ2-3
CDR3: CATSRDSGTGRDTQYF
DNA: TGTGCCACCAGCAGGGACTCCGGGACAGGAAGAGATACGCAGTATTTT

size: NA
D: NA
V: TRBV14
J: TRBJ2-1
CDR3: CASSLYGAGRYNEQFF
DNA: TGTGCCAGCAGTCTCTACGGGGCAGGGAGGTACAATGAGCAGTTCTTC

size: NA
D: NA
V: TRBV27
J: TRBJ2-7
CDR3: CASSLSGATDYEQYF
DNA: TGTGCCAGCAGTTTATCGGGGGCGACAGACTACGAGCAGTACTTC

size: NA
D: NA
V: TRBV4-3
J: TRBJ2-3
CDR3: CASSQMWNTDTQYF
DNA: TGCGCCAGCAGCCAAATGTGGAACACAGATACGCAGTATTTT

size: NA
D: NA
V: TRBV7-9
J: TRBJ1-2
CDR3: CASSPYLGGGNGYTF
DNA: TGTGCCAGCAGCCCGTATTTGGGGGGGGGCAATGGCTACACCTTC

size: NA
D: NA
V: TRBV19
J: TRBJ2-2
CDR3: CATHRQGPGELFF
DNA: TGTGCCACCCACCGTCAGGGACCCGGGGAGCTGTTTTTT

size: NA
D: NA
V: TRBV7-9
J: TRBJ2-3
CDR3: CASSSPLAHGTDTQYF
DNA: TGTGCCAGCAGCTCCCCGCTAGCGCATGGGACAGATACGCAGTATTTT

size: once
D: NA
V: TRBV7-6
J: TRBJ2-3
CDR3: CASSSTGYTDTQYF
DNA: TGTGCCAGCAGTTCGACAGGCTACACAGATACGCAGTATTTT

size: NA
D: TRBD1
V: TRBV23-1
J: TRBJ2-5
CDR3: CASSQYGQGRWETQYF
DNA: TGCGCCAGCAGTCAATACGGACAGGGGCGGTGGGAGACCCAGTACTTC

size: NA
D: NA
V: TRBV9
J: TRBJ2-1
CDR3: CASSVGVKYNEQFF
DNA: TGTGCCAGCAGCGTAGGGGTAAAATACAATGAGCAGTTCTTC

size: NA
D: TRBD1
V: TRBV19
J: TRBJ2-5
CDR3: CASRDRGGIETQYF
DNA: TGTGCCAGTAGGGACAGGGGTGGGATAGAGACCCAGTACTTC

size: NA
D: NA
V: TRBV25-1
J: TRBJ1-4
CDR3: CASTGRRNEKLFF
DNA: TGTGCCAGCACGGGACGGCGGAATGAAAAACTGTTTTTT

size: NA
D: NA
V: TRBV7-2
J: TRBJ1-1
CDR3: CASSPGGVWNTEAFF
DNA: TGTGCCAGCAGCCCGGGAGGGGTTTGGAACACTGAAGCTTTCTTT

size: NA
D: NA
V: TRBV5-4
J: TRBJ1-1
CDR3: CASSLGGNEAFF
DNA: TGTGCCAGCAGCTTGGGGGGGAATGAAGCTTTCTTT

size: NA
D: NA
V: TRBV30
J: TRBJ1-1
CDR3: CAWAGQSNTEAFF
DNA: TGTGCCTGGGCCGGACAGTCGAACACTGAAGCTTTCTTT

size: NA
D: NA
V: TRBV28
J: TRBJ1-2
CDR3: CASSLLRTRSDGYTF
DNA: TGTGCCAGCAGTTTACTGCGTACGCGTTCAGATGGCTACACCTTC